These 24 T cell receptor beta chains originate from one sample sequenced in a study of cytomegalovirus exposure and HLA in healthy donors. Amplification used 60 Vbeta primers and 13 Jbeta primers. Clones were read by immunoSEQ multiplex PCR, and TCRdb kept only the in-frame ones, dropping some. The sample includes roughly 180,000 clones, roughly 80% of them seen just once. Material: PBMCs. The origin of the receptors is a man aged 30 to 45 in good health and CMV-seronegative.

For the CDR3, the DNA is TGCGCCAGCGGGACTAGCGGGGGTACGGGGGATACGCAGTATTTT. Amino acids: CASGTSGGTGDTQYF. The V and J genes are TRBV5-1 and TRBJ2-3; TRBD2 aligns across 14 bases. The V gene end was trimmed by 7 bases and the J gene end by 6 bases; junction bases not matched to a gene: 7. Germline values: CDR1 SGHRS, CDR2 YFSETQ. CDR3 length: 15 amino acids.

This chain links TRBV7-2 with TRBJ1-2, with D hard to call. Trimming cost V 5 bases and J 4 bases, with 5 bases left between them. CDR3 length: 11 residues. Per the germline V gene, CDR1 is SGHTA and CDR2 is FQGNSA. As DNA, the CDR3 is TGTGCCAGCAGCGAGAGCTATGGCTACACCTTC. The encoded protein is CASSESYGYTF.

The V call is TRBV11-1, the J call TRBJ2-1; no clear D gene. Trimming stripped 4 bases from V and 0 bases from J, with 16 bases between. In germline, CDR1 is SGHAT, CDR2 FQDESV (reference sequence). The CDR3 has 17 residues. The DNA of the CDR3 is TGTGCCAGCAGCTCCTTGGGTGAGGCGAGCTCCTACAATGAGCAGTTCTTC. Its translation: CASSSLGEASSYNEQFF.

The chain is built from TRBV7-9 and TRBJ1-2; TRBD1 agrees at 7 bases. This CDR3 region has 13 residues. Germline CDR1 is SEHNR and CDR2 is FQNEAQ (reference sequence). V shed 4 bases and J 4 bases; nucleotides not matched to a gene: 3. The CDR3 DNA follows: TGTGCCAGCAGCTCGGGACAGTTCTATGGCTACACCTTC. Amino acids: CASSSGQFYGYTF.

As concerns this clone: A read error may be the cause here, since a much bigger clone is one base away. The chain carries TRBV6-1 and TRBJ2-2, with D possibly TRBD2 on 5 matching bases. Germline CDR1 reads MNHNS; CDR2 reads SASEGT. The CDR3 is 13 amino acids. V gave up 5 bases and J gave up 1 base, with 5 bases separating them. This chain's CDR3 is CASSSGNTGELFF. The DNA of the CDR3 is TGTGCCAGCAGTAGCGGGAACACCGGGGAGCTGTTTTTT.

The rearrangement links TRBV7-3 to TRBJ1-1, with 10 bases that match TRBD1. Germline V gene data show CDR1 as SGHTA and CDR2 as FQGTGA. This CDR3 has 12 residues. The trim removed 4 bases at V and 11 bases at J, leaving 4 bases unmatched. CDR3 sequence reads: CASSSGQGRAFF. The CDR3 DNA follows: TGTGCCAGCAGCTCGGGACAGGGGCGGGCTTTCTTT.

The gene calls are TRBV29-1 and TRBJ2-6; tentatively, D is TRBD2 (6 bases). Per germline, CDR1 SQVTM and CDR2 ANQGSEA. The V gene lost 5 bases and the J gene lost 0 bases, with 8 bases spanning the gap. The CDR3 spans 14 residues. The chain's CDR3 is CSVSGDSGANVLTF. CDR3 coding DNA: TGCAGCGTTTCGGGGGACTCTGGGGCCAACGTCCTGACTTTC.

The chain has TRBV9 and TRBJ2-3; D may be TRBD2 (5 bases). This CDR3 spans 14 amino acids. V was cut by 0 bases and J by 3 bases, with 8 bases left in between. CDR1 and CDR2 from the germline V gene are SGDLS and YYNGEE. CDR3 sequence (DNA): TGTGCCAGCAGCGTAGGGCCGGGGACAGATACGCAGTATTTT. Its translation: CASSVGPGTDTQYF. The whole variable domain, filled in from reference TRBV9 and TRBJ2-3, reads DSGVTQTPKHLITATGQRVTLRCSPRSGDLSVYWYQQSLDQGLQFLIQYYNGEERAKGNILERFSAQQFPDLHSELNLSSLELGDSALYFCASSVGPGTDTQYFGPGTRLTVL.

V is TRBV11-3 and J is TRBJ2-7, with 8 bases aligning to TRBD2. The CDR3 is 18 residues long. Germline CDR1 is SGHNT and CDR2 is YENEEA. V lost 1 base, J lost 1 base, and 12 bases stayed unmatched. The CDR3: CASSLVGVPGGYSYEQYF. In DNA form, the CDR3 reads TGTGCCAGCAGCTTAGTCGGTGTGCCGGGAGGGTATTCCTACGAGCAGTACTTC.

The chain uses TRBV7-3 and TRBJ2-2, with TRBD2 as a possible D gene (6 bases). The CDR3 consists of 14 residues. The V end was cut by 3 bases, the J end by 10 bases, with 15 bases between. Per germline, CDR1 SGHTA and CDR2 FQGTGA. The CDR3 region is CASSLGSGSQELFF. The CDR3 DNA sequence: TGTGCCAGCAGCTTGGGTAGCGGATCACAGGAGCTGTTTTTT.

This chain links TRBV19 with TRBJ2-3; 15 bases agree with TRBD2. This CDR3 comprises 16 residues. Trimming took 5 bases from V and 4 from J; bases not matched to a gene: 4. Germline assignment: CDR1 LNHDA and CDR2 SQIVND (reference sequence). The CDR3 sequence: CASSGRTSGGADTQYF. Here the CDR3 DNA reads TGTGCCAGTAGTGGCCGGACTAGCGGGGGGGCAGATACGCAGTATTTT.

J is TRBJ1-2 and V is TRBV6-1; 7 nucleotides align to TRBD1. Germline CDR1 is MNHNS and CDR2 is SASEGT. The length of the CDR3 is 15 residues. With V trimmed by 8 bases and J by 4 bases, 13 bases remained unmatched. The CDR3 sequence: CASSGTARRIYGYTF. CDR3 nucleotides: TGTGCCAGCTCCGGGACAGCTAGACGGATCTATGGCTACACCTTC.

A note on this clone: An end of the junction differs from the germline gene, which may be a read error. The chain uses TRBV7-9 and TRBJ1-5, with D perhaps matching TRBD1 (6 bases). The CDR3 length is 14 residues. Germline CDR1 and CDR2: SEHNR and FQNEAQ (reference sequence). The CDR3 protein is CSSSVEGGNQPQHF. Written as DNA, the CDR3 is TGTTCCAGCAGCGTCGAAGGGGGAAATCAGCCTCAGCATTTT.

This chain uses TRBV7-9 with TRBJ1-4, with 8 bases aligning to TRBD1. V lost 4 bases and J lost 8; bases outside the gene matches: 6. Per germline, CDR1 SEHNR and CDR2 FQNEAQ (reference sequence). This CDR3 spans 14 amino acids. CDR3 amino acids: CASSSGQASEKLFF. CDR3 sequence (DNA): TGTGCCAGCAGCTCGGGACAGGCTTCCGAAAAACTGTTTTTT.

The V gene is TRBV25-1, the J gene TRBJ2-7; TRBD2 matches 11 bases. Germline V CDR1 and CDR2: MGHDK, SYGVNS. Trimming took 4 bases from V and 3 from J; bases not matched to a gene: 5. The CDR3 runs 15 residues. CDR3 in DNA: TGTGCCAGCAGTGGTGTAGCGGGAGGGAACTACGAGCAGTACTTC. Translating it yields CASSGVAGGNYEQYF.

The genes are TRBV7-3 and TRBJ2-2; 7 nucleotides agree with TRBD1. CDR1 is SGHTA, CDR2 FQGTGA, per germline. This CDR3 contains 16 residues. Trimming took 2 bases from V and 2 from J; bases not matched to a gene: 5. Here the CDR3 DNA reads TGTGCCAGCAGCTTACTCGGGACAGAAAACACCGGGGAGCTGTTTTTT. Translated, it gives CASSLLGTENTGELFF.

The chain joins TRBV5-5 to TRBJ1-1, with no clear D. The CDR3 contains 13 residues. CDR1 and CDR2 from the germline V gene are SGHKS and YYEKEE (reference sequence). Trimming took 5 bases from V and 1 from J, leaving 9 bases between them. CDR3 bases: TGTGCCAGCAGACGAACTCCGAACACTGAAGCTTTCTTT. This sequence encodes CASRRTPNTEAFF.

The chain couples TRBV7-9 to TRBJ2-7, with D tentatively TRBD2 (5 bases). The germline gives CDR1 SEHNR, CDR2 FQNEAQ (reference sequence). Trimming shortened V by 5 bases and J by 7 bases, and 15 bases separated the two germline ends. This CDR3 comprises 13 residues. The CDR3 DNA reads as TGTGCCAGCAGCCCTACGGGGTTCCCTGAGCAGTACTTC. Translation gives CASSPTGFPEQYF.

CDR3 sequence reads: CASSTSGTGDYNEQFF. As DNA, the CDR3 is TGCGCCAGCAGCACCTCCGGGACAGGAGACTACAATGAGCAGTTCTTC. V and J are TRBV5-1 and TRBJ2-1; 8 positions agree with TRBD1. CDR1 is SGHRS, CDR2 YFSETQ, per germline. With V trimmed by 4 bases and J by 3 bases, 9 bases remained unmatched. This CDR3 has 16 residues. The full variable domain, with the rest looked up from reference TRBV5-1 and TRBJ2-1, is KAGVTQTPRYLIKTRGQQVTLSCSPISGHRSVSWYQQTPGQGLQFLFEYFSETQRNKGNFPGRFSGRQFSNSRSEMNVSTLELGDSALYLCASSTSGTGDYNEQFFGPGTRLTVL.

The V gene is TRBV7-9, the J gene TRBJ1-5, with D possibly being TRBD1 (6 bases). V gave up 4 bases and J gave up 4 bases, with 8 bases separating them. In germline, CDR1 is SEHNR, CDR2 FQNEAQ (reference sequence). The CDR3 length is 13 residues. The CDR3 sequence is CASSSGTNQPQHF. The CDR3 DNA reads as TGTGCCAGCAGCTCCGGGACAAATCAGCCCCAGCATTTT.

As regards this clone: The junction departs from germline at one end; a sequencing error may be responsible. This chain uses TRBV7-9 with TRBJ1-5, with 8 bases fitting TRBD1. The V gene's germline CDR1 is SEHNR and CDR2 FQNEAQ (reference sequence). The CDR3 consists of 14 residues. CDR3 in DNA: TGTTCCAGCAGCTTGGACAGGGAAGGTCAGCCCCAGCATTTT. This codes for CSSSLDREGQPQHF.

This chain links TRBV2 with TRBJ2-1; D possibly corresponds to TRBD2 (6 bases). Per the germline V gene, CDR1 is SNHLY and CDR2 is FYNNEI. V shed 6 bases and J shed 5 bases, with 11 bases lying between them. The CDR3 has 13 amino acids. CDR3 region: CASRRAGNNEQFF. Here the CDR3 DNA reads TGTGCCAGCAGGAGAGCGGGCAACAATGAGCAGTTCTTC.

J is TRBJ2-1 and V is TRBV7-8; D perhaps matches TRBD2 (6 bases). Germline V gene sequence: CDR1 SGHVS, CDR2 FQNEAQ. This CDR3 contains 14 residues. Deletions cut 5 bases from V and 4 bases from J, with 12 bases between. Here the CDR3 DNA reads TGTGCCAGCAGCCCCGGGACTCGTTACAATGAGCAGTTCTTC. Translating it yields CASSPGTRYNEQFF. The entire variable domain, with the rest obtained from reference TRBV7-8 and TRBJ2-1, is as follows: GAGVSQSPRYKVAKRGQDVALRCDPISGHVSLFWYQQALGQGPEFLTYFQNEAQLDKSGLPSDRFFAERPEGSVSTLKIQRTQQEDSAVYLCASSPGTRYNEQFFGPGTRLTVL.

The chain carries TRBV5-1 and TRBJ1-4, with a tentative D call TRBD1 (6 bases). Germline CDR1 reads SGHRS; CDR2 reads YFSETQ. Trimming removed 3 bases at V and 2 bases at J, with 14 bases between. The CDR3 consists of 16 residues. The CDR3: CASSWGNRVTNEKLFF. DNA for the CDR3: TGCGCCAGCAGCTGGGGGAACAGGGTCACTAATGAAAAACTGTTTTTT.